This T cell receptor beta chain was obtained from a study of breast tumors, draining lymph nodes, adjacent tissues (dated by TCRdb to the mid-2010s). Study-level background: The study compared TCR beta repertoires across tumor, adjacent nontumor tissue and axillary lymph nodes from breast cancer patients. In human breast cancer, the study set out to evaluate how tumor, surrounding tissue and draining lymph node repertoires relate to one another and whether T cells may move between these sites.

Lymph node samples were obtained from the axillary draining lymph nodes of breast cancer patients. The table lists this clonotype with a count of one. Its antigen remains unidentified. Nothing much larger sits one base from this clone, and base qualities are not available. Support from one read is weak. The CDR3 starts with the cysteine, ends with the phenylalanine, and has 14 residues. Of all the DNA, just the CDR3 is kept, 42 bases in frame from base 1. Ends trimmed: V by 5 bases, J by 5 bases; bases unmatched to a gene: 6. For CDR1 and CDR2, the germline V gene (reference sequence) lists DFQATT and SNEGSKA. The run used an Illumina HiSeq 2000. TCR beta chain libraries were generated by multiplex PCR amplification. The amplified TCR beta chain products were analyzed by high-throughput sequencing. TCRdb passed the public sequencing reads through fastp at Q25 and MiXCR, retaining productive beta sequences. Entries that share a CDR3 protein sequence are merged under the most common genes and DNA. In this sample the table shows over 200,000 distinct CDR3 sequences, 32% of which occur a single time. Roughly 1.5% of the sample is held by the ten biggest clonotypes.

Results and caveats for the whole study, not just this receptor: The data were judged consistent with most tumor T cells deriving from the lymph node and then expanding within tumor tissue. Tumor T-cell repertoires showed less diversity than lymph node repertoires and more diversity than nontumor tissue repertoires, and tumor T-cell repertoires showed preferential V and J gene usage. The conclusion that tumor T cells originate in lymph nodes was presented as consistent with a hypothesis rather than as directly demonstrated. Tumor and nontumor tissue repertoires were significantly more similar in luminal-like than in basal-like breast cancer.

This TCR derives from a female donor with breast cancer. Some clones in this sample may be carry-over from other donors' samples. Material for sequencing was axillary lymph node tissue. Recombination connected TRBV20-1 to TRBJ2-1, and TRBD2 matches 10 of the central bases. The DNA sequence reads TGCAGTGCTTCACTAGCGGGACGGCACAATGAGCAGTTCTTC. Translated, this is CSASLAGRHNEQFF.